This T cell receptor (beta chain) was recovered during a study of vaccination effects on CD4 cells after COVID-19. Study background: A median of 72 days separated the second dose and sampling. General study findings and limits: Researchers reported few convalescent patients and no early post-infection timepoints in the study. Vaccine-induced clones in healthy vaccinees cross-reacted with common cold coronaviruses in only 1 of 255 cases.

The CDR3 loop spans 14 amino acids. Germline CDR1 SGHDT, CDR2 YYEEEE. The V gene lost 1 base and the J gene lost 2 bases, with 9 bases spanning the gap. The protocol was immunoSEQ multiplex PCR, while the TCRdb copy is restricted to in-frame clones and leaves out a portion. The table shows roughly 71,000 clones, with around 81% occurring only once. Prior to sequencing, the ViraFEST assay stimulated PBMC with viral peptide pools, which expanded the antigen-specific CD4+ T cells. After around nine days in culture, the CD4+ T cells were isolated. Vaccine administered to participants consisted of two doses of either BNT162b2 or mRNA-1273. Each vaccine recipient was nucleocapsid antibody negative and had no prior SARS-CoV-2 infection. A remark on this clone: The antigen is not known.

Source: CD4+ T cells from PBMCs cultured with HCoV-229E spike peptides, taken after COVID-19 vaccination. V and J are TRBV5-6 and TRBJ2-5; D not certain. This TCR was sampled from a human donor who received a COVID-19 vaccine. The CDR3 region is CASSLRRYQETQYF. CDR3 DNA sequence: TGTGCCAGCAGCTTGCGAAGGTATCAAGAGACCCAGTACTTC.